This TCR beta chain originates from a study of blood T cell repertoires in COVID-19. Germline V lookup: CDR1 LNHNV, CDR2 YYDKDF (reference sequence). The ends lost 5 bases at V and 1 base at J; junction bases unmatched: 15. The CDR3 sequence is 18 residues long. Clones were read by immunoSEQ multiplex PCR, and TCRdb kept only the in-frame ones, dropping some. This repertoire shows a few hundred thousand clones, approximately 90% found once; its top ten account for roughly 3.9%. This sequence joins TRBV15 and TRBJ2-5; 8 bases fit TRBD2. Input material: peripheral blood. This TCR was recovered from a woman in her sixties or seventies with COVID-19, enrolled during active disease. CDR3 in amino acids: CATSSPGRGSGVQETQYF. The CDR3 DNA sequence: TGTGCCACCAGCTCCCCCGGGCGGGGTAGCGGGGTCCAAGAGACCCAGTACTTC.